This T cell receptor beta chain is drawn from a study of cytomegalovirus exposure and HLA in healthy donors. The germline CDR1 and CDR2 sequences are MNHEY and SMNVEV (reference sequence). This CDR3 is 13 amino acids long. J lost 2 bases, V lost 5 bases, and 1 base had no gene match. With respect to this clone: Antigen specificity is unknown.

The PCR contained 60 Vbeta and 13 Jbeta primers. TCRdb keeps only in-frame clones here, not all; method: immunoSEQ multiplex PCR. Of over 100,000 clones listed, 82% were seen once; the top ten hold roughly 23%. Study observations and caveats: In an earlier analysis, productive rearrangement rates for most beta V segments clustered near 87% or 30%. Reports described diagnosis of cytomegalovirus status by the classifier as highly specific and sensitive. Presence/absence analyses rested on an assumption that sequencing depth was roughly uniform across donors.

Each donor's status was that of a healthy bone marrow donor. The chain uses TRBV27 and TRBJ2-7; 9 bases are a match to TRBD2. The sample consisted of PBMCs. This TCR came from a man aged 25 to 40 in good health and CMV-seropositive. CDR3 bases: TGTGCCAGCAGTCGACTAGCGGCCTACGAGCAGTACTTC. This sequence encodes CASSRLAAYEQYF.